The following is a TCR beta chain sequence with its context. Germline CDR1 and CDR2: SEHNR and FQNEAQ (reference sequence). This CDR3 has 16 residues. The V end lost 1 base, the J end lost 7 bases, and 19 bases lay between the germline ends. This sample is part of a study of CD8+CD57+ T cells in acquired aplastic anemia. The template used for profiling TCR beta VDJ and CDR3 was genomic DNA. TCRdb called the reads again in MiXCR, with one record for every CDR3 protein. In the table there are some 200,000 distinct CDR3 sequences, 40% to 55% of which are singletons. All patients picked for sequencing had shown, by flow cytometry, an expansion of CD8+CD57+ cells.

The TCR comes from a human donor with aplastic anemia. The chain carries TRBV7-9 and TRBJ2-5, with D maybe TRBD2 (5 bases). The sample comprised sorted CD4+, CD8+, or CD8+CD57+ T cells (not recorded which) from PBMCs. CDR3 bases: TGTGCCAGCAGCTTAGGTGTCTCACTAGAATGGGGGACCCAGTACTTC. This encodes CASSLGVSLEWGTQYF. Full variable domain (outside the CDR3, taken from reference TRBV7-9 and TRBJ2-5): DTGVSQNPRHKITKRGQNVTFRCDPISEHNRLYWYRQTLGQGPEFLTYFQNEAQLEKSRLLSDRFSAERPKGSFSTLEIQRTEQGDSAMYLCASSLGVSLEWGTQYFGPGTRLLVL.